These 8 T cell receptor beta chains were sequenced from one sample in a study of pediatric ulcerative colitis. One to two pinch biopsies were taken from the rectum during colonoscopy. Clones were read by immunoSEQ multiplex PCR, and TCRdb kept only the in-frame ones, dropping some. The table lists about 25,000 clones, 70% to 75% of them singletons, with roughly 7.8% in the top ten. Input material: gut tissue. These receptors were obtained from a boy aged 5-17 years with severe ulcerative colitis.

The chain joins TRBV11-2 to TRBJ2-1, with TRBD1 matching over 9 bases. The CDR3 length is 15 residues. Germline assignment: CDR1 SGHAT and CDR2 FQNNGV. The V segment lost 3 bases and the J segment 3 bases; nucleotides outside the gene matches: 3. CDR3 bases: TGTGCCAGCAGCTTCCGGACAGGGGTCTACAATGAGCAGTTCTTC. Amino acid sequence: CASSFRTGVYNEQFF. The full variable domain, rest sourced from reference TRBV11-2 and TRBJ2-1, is EAGVAQSPRYKIIEKRQSVAFWCNPISGHATLYWYQQILGQGPKLLIQFQNNGVVDDSQLPKDRFSAERLKGVDSTLKIQPAKLEDSAVYLCASSFRTGVYNEQFFGPGTRLTVL.

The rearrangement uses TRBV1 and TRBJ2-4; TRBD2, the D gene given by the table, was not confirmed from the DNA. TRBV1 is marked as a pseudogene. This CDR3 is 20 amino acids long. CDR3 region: CTSSHFGWLADRRAKNIQYF. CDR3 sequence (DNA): TGCACCAGCAGCCATTTCGGGTGGCTAGCGGATAGACGAGCCAAAAACATTCAGTACTTC.

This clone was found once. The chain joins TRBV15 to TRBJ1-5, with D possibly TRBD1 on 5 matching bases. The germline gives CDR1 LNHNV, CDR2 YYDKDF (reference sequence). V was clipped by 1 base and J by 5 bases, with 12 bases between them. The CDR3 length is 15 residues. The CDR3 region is CATSRVPGSHQPQHF. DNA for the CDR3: TGTGCCACCAGCAGAGTACCAGGGAGCCATCAGCCCCAGCATTTT.

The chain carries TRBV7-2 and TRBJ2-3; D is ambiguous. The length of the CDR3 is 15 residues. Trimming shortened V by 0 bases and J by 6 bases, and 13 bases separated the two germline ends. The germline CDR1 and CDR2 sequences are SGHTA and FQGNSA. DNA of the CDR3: TGTGCCAGCAGCTTAGCTTTAGTTGGCTGGGATACGCAGTATTTT. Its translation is CASSLALVGWDTQYF.

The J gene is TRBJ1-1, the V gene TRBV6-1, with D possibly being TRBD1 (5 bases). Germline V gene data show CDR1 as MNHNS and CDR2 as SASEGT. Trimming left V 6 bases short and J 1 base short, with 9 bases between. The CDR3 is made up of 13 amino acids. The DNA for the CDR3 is TGTGCCAGCAGAGCCCAGGGGAACACTGAAGCTTTCTTT. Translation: CASRAQGNTEAFF.

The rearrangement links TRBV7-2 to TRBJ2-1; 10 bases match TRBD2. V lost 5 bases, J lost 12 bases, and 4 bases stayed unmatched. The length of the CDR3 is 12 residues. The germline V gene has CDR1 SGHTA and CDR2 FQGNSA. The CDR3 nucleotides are TGTGCCAGCAGCCTGACTAGCGGGTTGCAGTTCTTC. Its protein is CASSLTSGLQFF.

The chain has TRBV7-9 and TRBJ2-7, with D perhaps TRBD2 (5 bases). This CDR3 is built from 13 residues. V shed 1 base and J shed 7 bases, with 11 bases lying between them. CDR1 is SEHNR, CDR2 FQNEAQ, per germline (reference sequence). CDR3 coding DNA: TGTGCCAGCAGCTTAGGGGCTGGCGGGGAGCAGTACTTC. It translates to CASSLGAGGEQYF.

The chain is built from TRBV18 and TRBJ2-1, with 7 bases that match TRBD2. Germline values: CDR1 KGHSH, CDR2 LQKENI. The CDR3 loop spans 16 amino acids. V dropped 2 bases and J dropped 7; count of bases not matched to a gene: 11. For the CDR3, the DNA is TGTGCCAGCTCACCAGCGGCGGGAGCAGAGTCGAATGAGCAGTTCTTC. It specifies CASSPAAGAESNEQFF. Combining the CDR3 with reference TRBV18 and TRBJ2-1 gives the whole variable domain NAGVMQNPRHLVRRRGQEARLRCSPMKGHSHVYWYRQLPEEGLKFMVYLQKENIIDESGMPKERFSAEFPKEGPSILRIQQVVRGDSAAYFCASSPAAGAESNEQFFGPGTRLTVL.